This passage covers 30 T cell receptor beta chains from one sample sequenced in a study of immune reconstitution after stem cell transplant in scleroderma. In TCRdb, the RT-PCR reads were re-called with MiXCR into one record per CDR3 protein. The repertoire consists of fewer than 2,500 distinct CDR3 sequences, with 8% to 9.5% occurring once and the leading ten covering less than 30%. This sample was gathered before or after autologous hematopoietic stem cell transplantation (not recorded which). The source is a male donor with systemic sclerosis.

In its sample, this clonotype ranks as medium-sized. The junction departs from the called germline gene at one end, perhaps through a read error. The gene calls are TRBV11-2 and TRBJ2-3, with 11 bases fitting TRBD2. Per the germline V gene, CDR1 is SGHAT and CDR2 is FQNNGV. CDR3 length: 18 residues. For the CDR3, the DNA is TGTGCCAGCAGTTTAGCAGGCACTAGCGGGAGCGGAACAGATACGCAGTATTTT. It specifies CASSLAGTSGSGTDTQYF.

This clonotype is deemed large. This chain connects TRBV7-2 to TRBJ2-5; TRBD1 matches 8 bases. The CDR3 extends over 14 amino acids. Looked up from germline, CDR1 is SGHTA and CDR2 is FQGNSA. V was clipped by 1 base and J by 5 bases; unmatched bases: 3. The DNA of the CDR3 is TGTGCCAGCAGCTTAGGACAGGGGATTGAGACCCAGTACTTC. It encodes CASSLGQGIETQYF.

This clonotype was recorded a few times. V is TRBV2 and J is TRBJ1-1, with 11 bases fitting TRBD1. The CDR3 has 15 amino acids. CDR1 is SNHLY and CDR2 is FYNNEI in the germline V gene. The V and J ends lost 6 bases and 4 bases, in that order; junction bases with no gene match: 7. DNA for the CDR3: TGTGCCAGCAGGGGGACAGGGGGTAGGAGCACTGAAGCTTTCTTT. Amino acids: CASRGTGGRSTEAFF.

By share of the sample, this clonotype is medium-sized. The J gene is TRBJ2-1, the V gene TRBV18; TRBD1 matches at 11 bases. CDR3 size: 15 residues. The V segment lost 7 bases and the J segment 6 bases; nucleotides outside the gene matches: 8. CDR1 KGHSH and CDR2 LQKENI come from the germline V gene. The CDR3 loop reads CASFSSGTGGNEQFF. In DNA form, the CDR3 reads TGTGCCAGCTTCTCCTCCGGGACAGGGGGCAATGAGCAGTTCTTC. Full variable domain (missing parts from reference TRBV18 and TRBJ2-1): NAGVMQNPRHLVRRRGQEARLRCSPMKGHSHVYWYRQLPEEGLKFMVYLQKENIIDESGMPKERFSAEFPKEGPSILRIQQVVRGDSAAYFCASFSSGTGGNEQFFGPGTRLTVL.

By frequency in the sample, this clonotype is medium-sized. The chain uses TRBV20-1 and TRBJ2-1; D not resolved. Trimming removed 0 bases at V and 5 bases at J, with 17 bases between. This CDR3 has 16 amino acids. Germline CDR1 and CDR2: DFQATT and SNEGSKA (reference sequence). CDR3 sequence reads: CSARDLAQYSNNEQFF. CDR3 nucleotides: TGCAGTGCTAGAGATCTCGCACAATACTCGAACAATGAGCAGTTCTTC.

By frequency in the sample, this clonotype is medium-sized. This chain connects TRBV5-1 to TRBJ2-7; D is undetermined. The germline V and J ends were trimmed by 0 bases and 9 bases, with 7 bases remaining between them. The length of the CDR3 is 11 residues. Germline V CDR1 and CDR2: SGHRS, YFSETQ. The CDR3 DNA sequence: TGCGCCAGCAGCTTGGACGGCACGCAGTACTTC. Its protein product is CASSLDGTQYF.

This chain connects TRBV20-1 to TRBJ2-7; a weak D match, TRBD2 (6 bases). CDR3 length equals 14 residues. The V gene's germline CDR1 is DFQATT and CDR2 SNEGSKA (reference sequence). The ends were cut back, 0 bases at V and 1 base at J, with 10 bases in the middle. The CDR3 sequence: CSARDVRGSYEQYF. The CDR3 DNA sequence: TGCAGTGCTAGAGATGTGCGGGGTTCCTACGAGCAGTACTTC.

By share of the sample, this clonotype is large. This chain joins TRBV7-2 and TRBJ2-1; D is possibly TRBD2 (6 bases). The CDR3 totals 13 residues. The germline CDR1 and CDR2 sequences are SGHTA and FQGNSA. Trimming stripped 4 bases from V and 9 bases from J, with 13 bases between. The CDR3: CASSSPPGVEQFF. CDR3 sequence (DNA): TGTGCCAGCAGCTCTCCCCCGGGGGTTGAGCAGTTCTTC.

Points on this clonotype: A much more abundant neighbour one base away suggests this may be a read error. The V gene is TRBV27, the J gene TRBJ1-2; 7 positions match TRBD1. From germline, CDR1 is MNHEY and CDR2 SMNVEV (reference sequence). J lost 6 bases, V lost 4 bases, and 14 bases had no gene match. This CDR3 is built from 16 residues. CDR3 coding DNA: TGTGCCAGCAGTTGGGCAGGGGGGAATCACGAGGATGGCTACACCTTC. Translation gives CASSWAGGNHEDGYTF.

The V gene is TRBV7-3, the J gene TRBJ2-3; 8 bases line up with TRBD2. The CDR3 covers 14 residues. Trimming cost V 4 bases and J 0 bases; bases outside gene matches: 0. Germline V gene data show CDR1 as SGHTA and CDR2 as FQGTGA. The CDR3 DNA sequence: TGTGCCAGCAGCTCTAGCGGGAGCACAGATACGCAGTATTTT. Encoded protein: CASSSSGSTDTQYF.

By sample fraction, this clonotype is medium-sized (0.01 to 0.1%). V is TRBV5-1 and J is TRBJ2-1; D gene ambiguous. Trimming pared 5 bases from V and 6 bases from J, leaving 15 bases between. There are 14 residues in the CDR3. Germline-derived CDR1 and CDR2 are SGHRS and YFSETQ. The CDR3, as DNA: TGCGCCAGCAGATACGACTCCAATACCAATGAGCAGTTCTTC. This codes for CASRYDSNTNEQFF.

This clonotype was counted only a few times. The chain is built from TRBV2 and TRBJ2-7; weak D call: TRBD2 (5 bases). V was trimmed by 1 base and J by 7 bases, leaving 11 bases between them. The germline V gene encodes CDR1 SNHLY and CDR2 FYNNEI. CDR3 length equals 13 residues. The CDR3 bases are TGTGCCAGCAGTGAAGAAGGTACGGGGGAGCAGTACTTC. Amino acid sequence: CASSEEGTGEQYF.

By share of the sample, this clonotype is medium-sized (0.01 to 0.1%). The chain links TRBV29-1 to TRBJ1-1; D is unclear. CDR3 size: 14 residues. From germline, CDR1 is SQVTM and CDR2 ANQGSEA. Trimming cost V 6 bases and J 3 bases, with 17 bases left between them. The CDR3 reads CSVTQRLAHTEAFF. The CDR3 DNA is TGCAGCGTAACACAACGGTTGGCACACACTGAAGCTTTCTTT. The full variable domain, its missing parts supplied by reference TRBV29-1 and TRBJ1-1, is SAVISQKPSRDICQRGTSLTIQCQVDSQVTMMFWYRQQPGQSLTLIATANQGSEATYESGFVIDKFPISRPNLTFSTLTVSNMSPEDSSIYLCSVTQRLAHTEAFFGQGTRLTVV.

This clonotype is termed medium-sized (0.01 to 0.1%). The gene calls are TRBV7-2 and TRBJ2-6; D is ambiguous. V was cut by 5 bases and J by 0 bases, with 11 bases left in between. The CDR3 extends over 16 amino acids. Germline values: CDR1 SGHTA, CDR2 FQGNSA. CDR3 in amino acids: CASSRALPSGANVLTF. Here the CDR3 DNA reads TGTGCCAGCAGCAGAGCCCTACCCTCTGGGGCCAACGTCCTGACTTTC.

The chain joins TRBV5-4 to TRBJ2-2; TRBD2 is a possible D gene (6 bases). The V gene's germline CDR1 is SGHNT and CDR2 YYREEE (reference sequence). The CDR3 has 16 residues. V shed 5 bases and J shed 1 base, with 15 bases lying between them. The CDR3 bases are TGTGCCAGCAGTTACTTAGCGGAAGAGAACACCGGGGAGCTGTTTTTT. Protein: CASSYLAEENTGELFF.

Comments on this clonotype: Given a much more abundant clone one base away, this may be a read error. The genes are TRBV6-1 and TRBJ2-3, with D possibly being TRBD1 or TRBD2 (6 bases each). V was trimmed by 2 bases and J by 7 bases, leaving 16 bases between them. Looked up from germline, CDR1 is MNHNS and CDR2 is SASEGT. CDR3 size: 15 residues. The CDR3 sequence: CASSEPPWGAYTQYF. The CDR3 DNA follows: TGTGCCAGCAGTGAACCCCCTTGGGGGGCGTATACGCAGTATTTT.

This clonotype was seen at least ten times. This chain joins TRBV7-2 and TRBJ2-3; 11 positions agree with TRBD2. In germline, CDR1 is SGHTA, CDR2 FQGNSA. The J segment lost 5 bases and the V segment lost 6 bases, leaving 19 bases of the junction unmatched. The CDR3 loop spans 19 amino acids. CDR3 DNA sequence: TGTGCCAGCAGTTTAAGGTCGCCGGCACTAGCGGGAGAGGTAGATACGCAGTATTTT. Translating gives CASSLRSPALAGEVDTQYF.

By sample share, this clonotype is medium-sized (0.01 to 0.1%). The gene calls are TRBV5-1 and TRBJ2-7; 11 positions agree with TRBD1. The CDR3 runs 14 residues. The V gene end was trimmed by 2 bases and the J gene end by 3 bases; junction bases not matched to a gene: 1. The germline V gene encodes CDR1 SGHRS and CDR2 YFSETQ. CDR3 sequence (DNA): TGCGCCAGCAGCTTCGGGACAGGGGGCTACGAGCAGTACTTC. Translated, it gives CASSFGTGGYEQYF.

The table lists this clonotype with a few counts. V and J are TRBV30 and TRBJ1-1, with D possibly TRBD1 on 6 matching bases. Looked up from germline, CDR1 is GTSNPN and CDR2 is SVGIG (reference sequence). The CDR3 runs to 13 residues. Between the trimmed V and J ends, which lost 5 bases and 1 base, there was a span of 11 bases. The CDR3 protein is CAWARGRNTEAFF. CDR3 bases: TGTGCCTGGGCCCGGGGGCGGAACACTGAAGCTTTCTTT.

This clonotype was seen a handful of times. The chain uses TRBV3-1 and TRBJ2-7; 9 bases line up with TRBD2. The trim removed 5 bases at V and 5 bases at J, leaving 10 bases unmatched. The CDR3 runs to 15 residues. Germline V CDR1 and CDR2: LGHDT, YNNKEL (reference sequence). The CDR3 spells CASSLRGAGGNEQYF. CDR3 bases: TGTGCCAGCAGCTTAAGAGGAGCGGGGGGTAACGAGCAGTACTTC.

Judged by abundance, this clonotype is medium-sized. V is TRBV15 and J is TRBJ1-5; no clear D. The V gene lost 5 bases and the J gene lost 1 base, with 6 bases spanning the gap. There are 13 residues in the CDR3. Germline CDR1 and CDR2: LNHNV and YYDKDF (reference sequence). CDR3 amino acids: CATSPLSNQPQHF. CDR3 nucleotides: TGTGCCACCAGCCCATTGAGCAATCAGCCCCAGCATTTT.

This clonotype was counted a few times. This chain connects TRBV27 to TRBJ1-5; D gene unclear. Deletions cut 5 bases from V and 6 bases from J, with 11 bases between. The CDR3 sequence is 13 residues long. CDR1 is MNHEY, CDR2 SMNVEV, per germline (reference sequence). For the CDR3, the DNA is TGTGCCAGCAGTAAGGAAGGAGGTCAGCCCCAGCATTTT. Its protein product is CASSKEGGQPQHF.

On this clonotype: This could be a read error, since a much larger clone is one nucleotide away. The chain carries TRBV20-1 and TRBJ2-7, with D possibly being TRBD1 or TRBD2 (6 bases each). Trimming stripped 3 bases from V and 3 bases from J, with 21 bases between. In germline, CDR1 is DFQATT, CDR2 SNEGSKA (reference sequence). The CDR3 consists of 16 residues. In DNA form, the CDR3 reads TGCAGTGCTAGGGCCACAGGGAGGCGACTAGACTACGAGCAGTACTTC. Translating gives CSARATGRRLDYEQYF.

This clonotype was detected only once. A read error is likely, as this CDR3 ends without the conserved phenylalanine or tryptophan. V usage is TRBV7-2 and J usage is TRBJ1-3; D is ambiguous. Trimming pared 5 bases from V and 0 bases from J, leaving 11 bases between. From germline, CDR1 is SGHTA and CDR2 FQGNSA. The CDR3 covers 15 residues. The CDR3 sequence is CASSLEPSSGNTIYS. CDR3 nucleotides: TGTGCCAGCAGCCTAGAACCTTCCTCTGGAAACACCATATATTCT.

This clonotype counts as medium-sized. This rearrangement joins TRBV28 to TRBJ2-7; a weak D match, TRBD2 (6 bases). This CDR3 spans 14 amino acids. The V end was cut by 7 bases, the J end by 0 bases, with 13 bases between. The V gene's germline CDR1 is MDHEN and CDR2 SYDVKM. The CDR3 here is CASKPGVTSYEQYF. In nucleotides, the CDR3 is TGTGCCAGCAAACCGGGAGTAACCTCCTACGAGCAGTACTTC. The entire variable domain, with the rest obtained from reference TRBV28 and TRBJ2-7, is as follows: DVKVTQSSRYLVKRTGEKVFLECVQDMDHENMFWYRQDPGLGLRLIYFSYDVKMKEKGDIPEGYSVSREKKERFSLILESASTNQTSMYLCASKPGVTSYEQYFGPGTRLTVT.

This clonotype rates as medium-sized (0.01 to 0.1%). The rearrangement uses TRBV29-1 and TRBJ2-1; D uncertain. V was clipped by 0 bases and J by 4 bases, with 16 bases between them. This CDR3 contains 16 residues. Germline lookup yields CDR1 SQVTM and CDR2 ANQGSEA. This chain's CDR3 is CSVEDWSHDAYNEQFF. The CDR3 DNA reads TGCAGCGTTGAAGATTGGAGCCACGATGCATACAATGAGCAGTTCTTC.

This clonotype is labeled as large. Here the CDR3 DNA reads TGTGCCAGCACCCCGAAAGGTTCAACTAATGAAAAACTGTTTTTT. This encodes CASTPKGSTNEKLFF. The V gene is TRBV5-6, the J gene TRBJ1-4; D is unresolved. The CDR3 extends over 15 amino acids. V lost 6 bases and J lost 0, with 12 bases in between. Germline V gives CDR1 SGHDT, CDR2 YYEEEE.

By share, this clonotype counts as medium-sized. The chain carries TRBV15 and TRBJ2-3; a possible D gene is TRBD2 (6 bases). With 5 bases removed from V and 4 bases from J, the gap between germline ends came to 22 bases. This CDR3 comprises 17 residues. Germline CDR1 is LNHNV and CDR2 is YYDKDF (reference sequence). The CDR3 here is CATSPREVLVVPDTQYF. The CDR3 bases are TGTGCCACCAGCCCCAGGGAGGTACTAGTTGTCCCAGATACGCAGTATTTT. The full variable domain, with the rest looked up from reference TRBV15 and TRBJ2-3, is DAMVIQNPRYQVTQFGKPVTLSCSQTLNHNVMYWYQQKSSQAPKLLFHYYDKDFNNEADTPDNFQSRRPNTSFCFLDIRSPGLGDTAMYLCATSPREVLVVPDTQYFGPGTRLTVL.

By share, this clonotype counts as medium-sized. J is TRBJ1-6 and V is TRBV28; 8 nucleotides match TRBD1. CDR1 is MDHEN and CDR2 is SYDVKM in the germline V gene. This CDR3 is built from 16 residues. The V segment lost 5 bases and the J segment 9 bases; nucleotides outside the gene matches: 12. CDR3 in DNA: TGTGCCAGCAGTCCTCGAGGCAGGGGGCTGAGTTCACCCCTCCACTTT. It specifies CASSPRGRGLSSPLHF.

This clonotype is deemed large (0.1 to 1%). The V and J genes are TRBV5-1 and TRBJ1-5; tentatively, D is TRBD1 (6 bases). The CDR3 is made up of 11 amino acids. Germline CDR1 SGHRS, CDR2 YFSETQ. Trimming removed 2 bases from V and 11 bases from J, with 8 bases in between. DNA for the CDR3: TGCGCCAGCAGCTTACGACAGGCCCAGCATTTT. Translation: CASSLRQAQHF.